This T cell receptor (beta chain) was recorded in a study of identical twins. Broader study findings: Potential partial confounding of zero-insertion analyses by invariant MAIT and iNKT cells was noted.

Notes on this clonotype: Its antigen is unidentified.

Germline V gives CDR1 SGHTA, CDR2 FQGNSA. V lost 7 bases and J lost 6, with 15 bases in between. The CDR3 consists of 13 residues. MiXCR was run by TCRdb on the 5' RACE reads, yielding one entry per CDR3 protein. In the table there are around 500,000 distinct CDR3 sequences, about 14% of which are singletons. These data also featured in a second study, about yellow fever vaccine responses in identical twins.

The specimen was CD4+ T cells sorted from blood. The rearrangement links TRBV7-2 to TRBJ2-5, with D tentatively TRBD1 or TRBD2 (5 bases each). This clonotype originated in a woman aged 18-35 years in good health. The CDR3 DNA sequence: TGTGCCAGCAACGAGGGGCGGCAAAAGACCCAGTACTTC. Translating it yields CASNEGRQKTQYF.